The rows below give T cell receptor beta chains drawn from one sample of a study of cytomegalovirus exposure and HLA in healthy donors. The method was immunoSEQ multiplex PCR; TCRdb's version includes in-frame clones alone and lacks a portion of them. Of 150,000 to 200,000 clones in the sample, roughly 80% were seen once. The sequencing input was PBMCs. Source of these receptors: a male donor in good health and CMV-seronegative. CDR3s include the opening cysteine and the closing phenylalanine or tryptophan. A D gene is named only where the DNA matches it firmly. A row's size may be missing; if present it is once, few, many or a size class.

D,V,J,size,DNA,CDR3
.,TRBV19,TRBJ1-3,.,TGTGCCAGTAGTATTGTTCTCGTCTCTGGAAACACCATATATTTT,CASSIVLVSGNTIYF
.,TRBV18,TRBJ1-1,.,TGTGCCAGCTCACCAGCGGGTAACACTGAAGCTTTCTTT,CASSPAGNTEAFF
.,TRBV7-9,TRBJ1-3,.,TGTGCCAGCAGCTTAGCCCTGACAGGCCTCTCTGGAAACACCATATATTTT,CASSLALTGLSGNTIYF
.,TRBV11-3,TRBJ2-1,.,TGTGCCAGCAGCTTAGGAGACAGTTCCTACAATGAGCAGTTCTTC,CASSLGDSSYNEQFF
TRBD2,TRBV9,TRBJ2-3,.,TGTGCCAGCAGCGTAGGGGCCGGGACTAGCGGGCAAGATACGCAGTATTTT,CASSVGAGTSGQDTQYF
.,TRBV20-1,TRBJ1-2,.,TGCAGTGCTACAGGCTATGGCTACACCTTC,CSATGYGYTF
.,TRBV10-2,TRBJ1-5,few,TGCGCCAGCAGTGAGACCAGCCGGGCCGGGAGACAGCCCCAGCATTTT,CASSETSRAGRQPQHF
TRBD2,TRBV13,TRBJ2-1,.,TGTGCCAGCAGCTCCCCAAGCGGGGGGGCAAAGGTGAATGAGCAGTTCTTC,CASSSPSGGAKVNEQFF
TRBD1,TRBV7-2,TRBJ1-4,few,TGTGCCAGCAGCGCCTTGTTGGGACAGGACAATGAAAAACTGTTTTTT,CASSALLGQDNEKLFF
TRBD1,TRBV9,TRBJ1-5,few,TGTGCCAGCAGCGCGGGACAGGGCGGCAATCAGCCCCAGCATTTT,CASSAGQGGNQPQHF
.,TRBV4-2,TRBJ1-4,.,TGTGCCAGCAGCCCAACTGGGCAGTCCGGTGCAACTAATGAAAAACTGTTTTTT,CASSPTGQSGATNEKLFF
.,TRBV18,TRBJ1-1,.,TGTGCCAGCTCACCGCTCGAAGCCCCGGGGACTGAAGCTTTCTTT,CASSPLEAPGTEAFF
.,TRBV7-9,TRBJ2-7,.,TGTGCCAGCAGCTTAAGCGACGGAACCTACGAGCAGTACTTC,CASSLSDGTYEQYF
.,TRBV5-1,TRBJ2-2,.,TGCGCCAGCAGCCCGAGGGGGAATCCGAACACCGGGGAGCTGTTTTTT,CASSPRGNPNTGELFF
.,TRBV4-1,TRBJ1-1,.,TGCGCCAGCAGCCCCATCAGGGACATAGCTGAAGCTTTCTTT,CASSPIRDIAEAFF
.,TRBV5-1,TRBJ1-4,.,TGCGCCAGCAGCCGCTTCCTAGGAGAAACTAATGAAAAACTGTTTTTT,CASSRFLGETNEKLFF
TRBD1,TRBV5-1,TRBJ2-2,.,TGCGCCAGCAGCAAGACAGGGGACACCGGGGAGCTGTTTTTT,CASSKTGDTGELFF
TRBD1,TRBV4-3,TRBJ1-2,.,TGCGCCAGCAGCCAAATACCCCCCGGGACAGCTACCGTTAACTATGGCTACACCTTC,CASSQIPPGTATVNYGYTF
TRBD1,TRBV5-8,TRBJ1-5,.,TGTGCCAGCAGCCGAGAAACCGGGACAGGGGGCCGTTATAGCAATCAGCCCCAGCATTTT,CASSRETGTGGRYSNQPQHF
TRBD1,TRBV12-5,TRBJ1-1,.,TGTGCTAGTGGACGACAGGGTTGGACTGAAGCTTTCTTT,CASGRQGWTEAFF
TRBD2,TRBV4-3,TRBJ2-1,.,TGCGCCAGCAGCCAGAGACTAGCGGGGGGTCGGCTGTTCTTC,CASSQRLAGGRLFF
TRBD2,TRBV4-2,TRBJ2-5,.,TGTGCCAGCAGCCCGGGGGGGGGCGATGGTCAAGAGACCCAGTACTTC,CASSPGGGDGQETQYF
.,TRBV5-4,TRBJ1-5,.,TGTGCCAGCAGCCCCGCCGGGGAACAGCCCCAGCATTTT,CASSPAGEQPQHF
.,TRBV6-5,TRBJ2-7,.,TGTGCCAGCAGTAGCGGGACAGGAATTGCCTACGAGCAGTACTTC,CASSSGTGIAYEQYF
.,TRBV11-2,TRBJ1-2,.,TGTGCCAGCAGCTTACGGGGGGGCAGAACTAACTATGGCTACACCTTC,CASSLRGGRTNYGYTF
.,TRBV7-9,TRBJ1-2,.,TGTGCCAGCAGCTTACAGGGGAGGGATGGCTACACCTTC,CASSLQGRDGYTF
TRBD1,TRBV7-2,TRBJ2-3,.,TGTGCCAGCAGCTTGAGACAGGGATTTGGAGATACGCAGTATTTT,CASSLRQGFGDTQYF
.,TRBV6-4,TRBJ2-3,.,TGTGCCAGCAGTGACGGACAACCTACAGATACGCAGTATTTT,CASSDGQPTDTQYF
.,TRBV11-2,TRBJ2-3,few,TGTGCCAGCAGCCTCAGGCTCAGCACAGATACGCAGTATTTT,CASSLRLSTDTQYF
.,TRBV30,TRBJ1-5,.,TGTGCCTGGAGTCCGGGGATAGGCAATCAGCCCCAGCATTTT,CAWSPGIGNQPQHF
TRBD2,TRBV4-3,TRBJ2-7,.,TGCGCCAGCAGCCAAGCCCTAGCGGGGGGGCTAACTAAGCAGTACTTC,CASSQALAGGLTKQYF
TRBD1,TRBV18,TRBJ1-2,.,TGTGCCAGCTCACCGCGACAGGGGGCCGTGGAGGGCTACACCTTC,CASSPRQGAVEGYTF
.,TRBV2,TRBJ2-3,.,TGTGCCAGCAGTGATGGGGCGACAGATACGCAGTATTTT,CASSDGATDTQYF
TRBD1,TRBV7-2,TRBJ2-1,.,TGTGCCAGCAGCCCTCAGGGGGTCGATGAGCAGTTCTTC,CASSPQGVDEQFF
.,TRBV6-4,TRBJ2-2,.,TGTGCCAGCAGTGTAGGAGCGGGCACCGGGGAGCTGTTTTTT,CASSVGAGTGELFF
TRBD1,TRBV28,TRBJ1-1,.,TGTGCCAGCAGCCTACAGGGGACGAAGGCTGAAGCTTTCTTT,CASSLQGTKAEAFF
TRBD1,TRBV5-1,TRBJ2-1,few,TGCGCCAGCAGGGGTGGACAGGGAACCTACAATGAGCAGTTCTTC,CASRGGQGTYNEQFF
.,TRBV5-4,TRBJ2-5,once,TGTGCCAGCAGCATGGGACTCTTCCAAGAGACCCAGTACTTC,CASSMGLFQETQYF
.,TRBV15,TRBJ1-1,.,TGTGCCACCAGCAAAGGAGGGACCAGAGCCACTGAAGCTTTCTTT,CATSKGGTRATEAFF
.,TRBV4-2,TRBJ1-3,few,TGTGCCAGCAGCCTCGGCGGGGGGGCGTGGGGAAACACCATATATTTT,CASSLGGGAWGNTIYF
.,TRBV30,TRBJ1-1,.,TGTGCCTGGAGGAAGGGGGTTGAAGCTTTCTTT,CAWRKGVEAFF
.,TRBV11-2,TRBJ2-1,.,TGTGCCAGCAGCCAATCCCTCGGCAATGAGCAGTTCTTC,CASSQSLGNEQFF
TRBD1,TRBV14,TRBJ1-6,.,TGTGCCAGCAGCCAAGAGGGACAGAGCTCCTATAATTCACCCCTCCACTTT,CASSQEGQSSYNSPLHF
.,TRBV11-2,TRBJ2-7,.,TGTGCCAGCAGCTTAGGGCAGGGTATCTACGAGCAGTACTTC,CASSLGQGIYEQYF
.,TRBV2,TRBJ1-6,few,TGTGCCAGCATAGGACAGAGTAATTCACCCCTCCACTTT,CASIGQSNSPLHF
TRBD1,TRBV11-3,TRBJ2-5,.,TGTGCCAGCAGCCCAGGGGGGACAGGGGAAGAGACCCAGTACTTC,CASSPGGTGEETQYF
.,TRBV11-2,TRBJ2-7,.,TGTGCCAGCAGCTTGGGCATCGGCTACGAGCAGTACTTC,CASSLGIGYEQYF
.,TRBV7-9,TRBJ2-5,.,TGTGCCAGCAGCTGGGGCAGAGGTAGGGAGACCCAGTACTTC,CASSWGRGRETQYF
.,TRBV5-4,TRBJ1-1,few,TGTGCCAGCAGCCAGACAGTTAACACTGAAGCTTTCTTT,CASSQTVNTEAFF
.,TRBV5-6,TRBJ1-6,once,TGTGCCAGCAGCCGCGACGTTATATCAGGGAATTCACCCCTCCACTTT,CASSRDVISGNSPLHF
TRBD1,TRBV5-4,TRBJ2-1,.,TGTGCCAGCAGCCGTCGGGACAGCTCCTACAATGAGCAGTTCTTC,CASSRRDSSYNEQFF
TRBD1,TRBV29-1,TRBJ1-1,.,TGCAGCGGCTCAGGGGGCGCCGGACGATCCAACACTGAAGCTTTCTTT,CSGSGGAGRSNTEAFF
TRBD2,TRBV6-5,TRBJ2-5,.,TGTGCCAGCAGTATACGGGGGGTTGGAGAGACCCAGTACTTC,CASSIRGVGETQYF
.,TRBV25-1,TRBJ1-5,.,TGTGCCAGCAGGGGGGGAAGCAATCAGCCCCAGCATTTT,CASRGGSNQPQHF